These 8 T cell receptor beta chains came from one sample sequenced in a study of blood T cell repertoires in COVID-19. The table came from immunoSEQ multiplex PCR; TCRdb's copy has only in-frame clones and leaves some out. This table holds roughly 260,000 clones, around 82% found once. Sequenced material: peripheral blood. The origin of the receptors is a woman of 80 years or more with active or convalescent COVID-19.

As DNA, the CDR3 is TGCGCCAGCAGCACGGACGGGACAGGGGTTAATTCACCCCTCCACTTT. Residues: CASSTDGTGVNSPLHF. The rearrangement uses TRBV5-1 and TRBJ1-6; 10 bases agree with TRBD1. This CDR3 spans 16 amino acids. The J segment lost 6 bases and the V segment lost 4 bases, leaving 7 bases of the junction unmatched. Germline CDR1 reads SGHRS; CDR2 reads YFSETQ.

The chain recombines TRBV19 with TRBJ1-1; D not resolved. Trimming stripped 4 bases from V and 0 bases from J, with 6 bases between. The V gene's germline CDR1 is LNHDA and CDR2 SQIVND (reference sequence). The CDR3 spans 13 residues. CDR3 DNA: TGTGCCAGTAGTACTTATTTGAACACTGAAGCTTTCTTT. Amino acids: CASSTYLNTEAFF.

This sequence joins TRBV5-4 and TRBJ2-2, with D perhaps TRBD1 (6 bases). The germline V gene encodes CDR1 SGHNT and CDR2 YYREEE (reference sequence). Trimming removed 2 bases at V and 5 bases at J, with 13 bases between. The CDR3 has 15 amino acids. The CDR3 here is CASSLAQGLTGELFF. The CDR3 DNA sequence: TGTGCCAGCAGCTTAGCACAGGGTCTTACCGGGGAGCTGTTTTTT.

The rearrangement uses TRBV19 and TRBJ1-5; 9 bases line up with TRBD1. Losses at the gene ends were 1 base for V and 2 bases for J; bases not matched to a gene: 15. CDR3 length: 20 amino acids. The germline gives CDR1 LNHDA, CDR2 SQIVND (reference sequence). DNA of the CDR3: TGTGCCAGTAGTATAGGGGTGGGACAGGGCCTCCTCGTCGGCAATCAGCCCCAGCATTTT. Residues: CASSIGVGQGLLVGNQPQHF.

The chain is built from TRBV7-2 and TRBJ1-1; TRBD1 matches at 7 bases. Germline V lookup: CDR1 SGHTA, CDR2 FQGNSA. CDR3 size: 13 residues. V was pared by 1 base and J by 12 bases, with 8 bases of the junction left unmatched. The DNA for the CDR3 is TGTGCCAGCAGCTTAGGAGGGGGCGACCTTTCTTTCTTT. Translated: CASSLGGGDLSFF.

The J gene is TRBJ1-1, the V gene TRBV24-1; 11 bases map to TRBD1. After removal of 7 bases from V and 5 bases from J, the junction contained 8 bases not matched to a gene. This CDR3 comprises 15 residues. The germline V gene has CDR1 KGHDR and CDR2 SFDVKD. The CDR3 DNA reads as TGTGCCACCAGCCAATCCGGGACAGGGGGGACTGAAGCTTTCTTT. It encodes CATSQSGTGGTEAFF.

As to this clone: Other DNA sequences within the sample encode an identical CDR3. CDR3 loop: CASSRDSVYQPQHF. As DNA, the CDR3 is TGTGCCAGTAGTCGGGACAGTGTATATCAGCCCCAGCATTTT. V usage is TRBV19 and J usage is TRBJ1-5; TRBD1 matches at 7 bases. Germline loops: CDR1 LNHDA, CDR2 SQIVND (reference sequence). V dropped 5 bases and J dropped 5; count of bases not matched to a gene: 6. This CDR3 contains 14 residues. The whole variable domain, remainder taken from reference TRBV19 and TRBJ1-5, is DGGITQSPKYLFRKEGQNVTLSCEQNLNHDAMYWYRQDPGQGLRLIYYSQIVNDFQKGDIAEGYSVSREKKESFPLTVTSAQKNPTAFYLCASSRDSVYQPQHFGDGTRLSIL.

This clone occurred a few times. The chain has TRBV12-3 or TRBV12-4 and TRBJ1-2, with TRBD1 as a possible D gene (5 bases). The V end lost 3 bases, the J end lost 8 bases, and 13 bases lay between the germline ends. The CDR3 contains 13 residues. The CDR3 region is CASSFQGGSGYTF. Here the CDR3 DNA reads TGTGCCAGCAGTTTTCAGGGAGGGTCAGGCTACACCTTC.